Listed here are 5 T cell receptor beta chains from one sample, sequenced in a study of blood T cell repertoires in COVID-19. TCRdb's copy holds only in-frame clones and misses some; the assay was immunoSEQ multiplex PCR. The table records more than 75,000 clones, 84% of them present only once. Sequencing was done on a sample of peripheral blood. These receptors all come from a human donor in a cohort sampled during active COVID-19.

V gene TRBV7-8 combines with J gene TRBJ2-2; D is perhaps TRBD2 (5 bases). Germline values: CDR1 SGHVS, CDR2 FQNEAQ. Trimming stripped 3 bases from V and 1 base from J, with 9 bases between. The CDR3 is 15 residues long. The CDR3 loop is CASSFTRVNTGELFF. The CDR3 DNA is TGTGCCAGCAGCTTTACGAGGGTGAACACCGGGGAGCTGTTTTTT.

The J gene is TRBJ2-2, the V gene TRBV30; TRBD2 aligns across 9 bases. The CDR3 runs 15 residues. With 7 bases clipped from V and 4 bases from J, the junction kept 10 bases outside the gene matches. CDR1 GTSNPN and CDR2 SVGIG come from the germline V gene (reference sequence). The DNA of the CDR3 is TGTGCCTACTTCCCGACTAGCGGTCGCACCGGGGAGCTGTTTTTT. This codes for CAYFPTSGRTGELFF.

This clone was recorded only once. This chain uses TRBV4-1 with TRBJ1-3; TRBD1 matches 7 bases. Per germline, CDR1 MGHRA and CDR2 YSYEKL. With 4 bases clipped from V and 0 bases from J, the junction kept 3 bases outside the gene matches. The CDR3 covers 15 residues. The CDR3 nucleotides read TGCGCCAGCAGCCGGGACAGTCTCTCTGGAAACACCATATATTTT. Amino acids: CASSRDSLSGNTIYF.

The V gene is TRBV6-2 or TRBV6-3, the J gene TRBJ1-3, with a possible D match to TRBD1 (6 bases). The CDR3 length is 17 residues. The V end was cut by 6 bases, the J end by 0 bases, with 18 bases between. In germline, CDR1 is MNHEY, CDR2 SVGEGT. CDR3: CASRPQQGKGSGNTIYF. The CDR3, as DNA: TGTGCCAGCAGGCCTCAACAGGGAAAAGGCTCTGGAAACACCATATATTTT.

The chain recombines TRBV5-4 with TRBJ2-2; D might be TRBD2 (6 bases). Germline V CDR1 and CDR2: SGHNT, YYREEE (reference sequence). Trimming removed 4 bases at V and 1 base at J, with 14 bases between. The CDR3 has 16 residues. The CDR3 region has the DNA TGTGCCAGCAGCCCGGCGACTAGTAGGAACACCGGGGAGCTGTTTTTT. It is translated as CASSPATSRNTGELFF.